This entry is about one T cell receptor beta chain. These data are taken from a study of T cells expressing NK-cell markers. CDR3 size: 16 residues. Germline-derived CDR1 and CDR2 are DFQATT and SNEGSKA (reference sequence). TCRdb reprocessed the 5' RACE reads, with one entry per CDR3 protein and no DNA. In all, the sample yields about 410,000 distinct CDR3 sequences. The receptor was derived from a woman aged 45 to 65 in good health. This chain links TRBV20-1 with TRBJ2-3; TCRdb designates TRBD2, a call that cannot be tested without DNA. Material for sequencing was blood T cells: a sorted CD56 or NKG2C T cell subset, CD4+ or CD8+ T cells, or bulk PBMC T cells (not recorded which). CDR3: CSAPKGTTGTSGSGYF.